This T cell receptor beta chain was documented in a study of T cell responses to AZD1222 COVID-19 vaccine. As for the study in general: Researchers grouped second doses given at about 4 or about 12 weeks into one pool.

General study results and limits: At study baseline, merely roughly 6 AZD1222 recipients were seropositive. With two AZD1222 doses given, Spike-specific TCR breadth and depth both rose.

The method was immunoSEQ multiplex PCR; TCRdb's version includes in-frame clones alone and lacks a portion of them. This table has over 100,000 clones, more than 65% appearing once. There are 14 residues in the CDR3. The V end was cut by 0 bases, the J end by 1 base, with 9 bases between. Germline CDR1 and CDR2: SQVTM and ANQGSEA. A note on this clone: As yet, its antigen is unknown.

This clonotype was obtained from an adult in good health. The gene calls are TRBV29-1 and TRBJ1-1; a possible D gene is TRBD1 (6 bases). The sample was peripheral blood, taken on day 0 of AZD1222 vaccination. CDR3 in DNA: TGCAGCGTTGAAGATCTCAGGGGGAACACTGAAGCTTTCTTT. This codes for CSVEDLRGNTEAFF.